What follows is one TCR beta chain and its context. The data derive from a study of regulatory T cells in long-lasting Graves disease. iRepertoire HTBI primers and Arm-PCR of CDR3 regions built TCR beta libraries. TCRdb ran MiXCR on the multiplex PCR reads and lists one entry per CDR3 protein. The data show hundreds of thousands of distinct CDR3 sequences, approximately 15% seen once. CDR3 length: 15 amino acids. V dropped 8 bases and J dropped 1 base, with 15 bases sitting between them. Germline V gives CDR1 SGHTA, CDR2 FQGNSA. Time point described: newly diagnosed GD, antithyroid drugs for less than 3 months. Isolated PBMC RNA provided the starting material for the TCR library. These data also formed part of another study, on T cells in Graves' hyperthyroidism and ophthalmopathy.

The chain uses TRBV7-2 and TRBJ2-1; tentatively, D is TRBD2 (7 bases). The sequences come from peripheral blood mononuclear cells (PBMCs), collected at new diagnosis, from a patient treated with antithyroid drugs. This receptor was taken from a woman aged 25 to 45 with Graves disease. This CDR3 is CASGWGGFSYNEQFF. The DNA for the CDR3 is TGTGCCAGCGGGTGGGGGGGCTTTTCCTACAATGAGCAGTTCTTC.